A selection of T cell receptor beta chains follows, all from one sample in a study of shared clonotypes between healthy human individuals. Using immunoSEQ multiplex PCR, the repertoire was profiled, and TCRdb retains in-frame clones only, with some absent. This sample carries about 2 million clones, just under 95% of them seen once, and the ten largest clones take less than 1.5%. The specimen sequenced was naive CD8+ T cells sorted from blood. Every receptor here comes from a man aged 18 to 29 in good health. The CDR3 runs from the conserved cysteine through the conserved F or W. D genes are given only for firm matches. Clone size is shown for a subset of rows, as once, few, many or a class of expanded clone.

J gene,clone size,D gene,V gene,CDR3 protein,CDR3 DNA
TRBJ2-7,NA,NA,TRBV19,CASSWDGEDYEQYF,TGTGCCAGTAGTTGGGACGGGGAGGACTACGAGCAGTACTTC
TRBJ1-1,NA,NA,TRBV6-6,CASRPRGGTEAFF,TGTGCCAGTAGGCCACGGGGAGGCACTGAAGCTTTCTTT
TRBJ2-7,NA,TRBD1,TRBV4-1,CASSQVGQDYEQYF,TGCGCCAGCAGCCAAGTCGGACAGGATTACGAGCAGTACTTC
TRBJ2-7,NA,NA,TRBV9,CASSVEAGFYEQYF,TGTGCCAGCAGCGTAGAGGCTGGGTTTTACGAGCAGTACTTC
TRBJ2-5,NA,NA,TRBV10-3,CAISEQSQETQYF,TGTGCCATCAGTGAACAGTCCCAAGAGACCCAGTACTTC
TRBJ1-6,few,NA,TRBV27,CASRQGIVGSPLHF,TGTGCCAGCAGGCAGGGGATTGTGGGTTCACCCCTCCACTTT
TRBJ2-2,NA,TRBD2,TRBV2,CASSDLGLAGVRTGELFF,TGTGCCAGCAGTGACTTGGGACTAGCGGGAGTTCGAACCGGGGAGCTGTTTTTT
TRBJ2-3,NA,NA,TRBV5-6,CASSPGVGVNTQYF,TGTGCCAGCAGCCCGGGCGTAGGGGTCAATACGCAGTATTTT
TRBJ1-6,NA,TRBD1,TRBV6-5,CASSPGQGNSPLHF,TGTGCCAGCAGTCCGGGACAGGGAAATTCACCCCTCCACTTT
TRBJ2-7,NA,NA,TRBV5-1,CASSEMWGTEQYF,TGCGCCAGCAGCGAGATGTGGGGGACCGAGCAGTACTTC
TRBJ2-7,NA,TRBD2,TRBV7-9,CASTHGAGGGEQYF,TGTGCCAGCACCCACGGGGCGGGAGGTGGCGAGCAGTACTTC
TRBJ2-5,NA,TRBD2,TRBV30,CAWSSGTGRVIGETQYF,TGTGCCTGGAGTTCGGGGACTGGGAGGGTTATCGGAGAGACCCAGTACTTC
TRBJ1-2,NA,TRBD1,TRBV10-3,CAISESGQGFYGYTF,TGTGCCATCAGTGAATCGGGACAGGGCTTCTATGGCTACACCTTC
TRBJ1-6,NA,TRBD1,TRBV28,CASSGQGSYLSSYNSPLHF,TGTGCCAGCAGTGGACAGGGTTCCTACCTGAGCTCCTATAATTCACCCCTCCACTTT
TRBJ2-1,NA,NA,TRBV5-4,CASSLLLGAQQFF,TGTGCCAGCAGCTTGCTCCTCGGGGCCCAGCAGTTCTTC
TRBJ1-6,once,NA,TRBV5-6,CASSSQHSPLHF,TGTGCCAGCAGCTCTCAGCATTCACCCCTCCACTTT
TRBJ1-2,NA,TRBD1,TRBV6-1,CASSDSPGQGLISYYGYTF,TGTGCCAGCAGTGATTCCCCTGGACAGGGGCTTATCTCGTACTATGGCTACACCTTC
TRBJ2-2,few,NA,TRBV6-5,CASSYEGSGELFF,TGTGCCAGCAGTTACGAGGGATCCGGGGAGCTGTTTTTT
TRBJ1-6,NA,NA,TRBV28,CASSFNWSGSPLHF,TGTGCCAGCAGTTTTAACTGGTCGGGTTCACCCCTCCACTTT
TRBJ1-1,NA,NA,TRBV6-5,CASSYVARRDTEAFF,TGTGCCAGCAGTTACGTCGCGAGGAGGGACACTGAAGCTTTCTTT
TRBJ1-3,NA,NA,TRBV29-1,CSVGEDSGNTIYF,TGCAGCGTCGGGGAAGACTCTGGAAACACCATATATTTT
TRBJ1-1,NA,NA,TRBV2,CASMTENTEAFF,TGTGCCAGCATGACGGAGAACACTGAAGCTTTCTTT
TRBJ2-5,NA,TRBD2,TRBV9,CASSEGLAETQYF,TGTGCCAGCAGTGAGGGACTAGCGGAGACCCAGTACTTC
TRBJ1-2,NA,NA,TRBV5-4,CASSLSGDRYGYTF,TGTGCCAGCAGCTTGTCAGGGGATCGCTATGGCTACACCTTC
TRBJ1-2,NA,NA,TRBV29-1,CSVDRDAGYTF,TGCAGCGTTGATCGCGACGCCGGCTACACCTTC
TRBJ2-3,once,NA,TRBV11-2,CASRATTDTQYF,TGTGCCAGCAGGGCCACCACAGATACGCAGTATTTT
TRBJ2-1,once,NA,TRBV6-5,CASSYGAGSYNEQFF,TGTGCCAGCAGTTACGGGGCGGGATCCTACAATGAGCAGTTCTTC
TRBJ1-1,NA,NA,TRBV6-5,CASSYGPINTEAFF,TGTGCCAGCAGTTACGGACCTATTAACACTGAAGCTTTCTTT
TRBJ2-5,NA,NA,TRBV25-1,CASSEWEDSSLQETQYF,TGTGCCAGCAGTGAATGGGAGGATAGTAGCTTACAAGAGACCCAGTACTTC
TRBJ2-7,NA,TRBD1,TRBV4-1,CASSQAGGINEQYF,TGCGCCAGCAGCCAGGCAGGGGGCATCAACGAGCAGTACTTC
TRBJ2-7,NA,TRBD1,TRBV7-9,CASSGRDRDYEQYF,TGTGCCAGCAGCGGCCGGGACAGGGACTACGAGCAGTACTTC
TRBJ2-1,once,NA,TRBV20-1,CSAWGADEQFF,TGCAGTGCGTGGGGCGCCGATGAGCAGTTCTTC
TRBJ2-7,once,TRBD1,TRBV28,CASSQTGGYEQYF,TGTGCCAGCAGTCAGACAGGGGGCTACGAGCAGTACTTC
TRBJ2-1,once,NA,TRBV7-9,CASRSAGDHSYNEQFF,TGTGCCAGCAGGTCAGCGGGTGACCATTCCTACAATGAGCAGTTCTTC
TRBJ2-3,NA,TRBD2,TRBV5-1,CASSPGLAGGRDTQYF,TGCGCCAGCAGCCCGGGACTAGCGGGAGGCAGGGATACGCAGTATTTT
TRBJ1-2,once,NA,TRBV27,CASSFGGTYGYTF,TGTGCCAGCAGTTTTGGGGGCACGTATGGCTACACCTTC
TRBJ2-7,NA,TRBD2,TRBV12-5,CASGHLWAGGPHEQYF,TGTGCTAGTGGGCACCTCTGGGCGGGAGGGCCCCACGAGCAGTACTTC
TRBJ2-7,NA,TRBD2,TRBV10-1,CASLPRGAYEQYF,TGCGCCAGCCTCCCCCGGGGGGCCTACGAGCAGTACTTC
TRBJ1-1,NA,TRBD1,TRBV27,CASRPQGATNTEAFF,TGTGCCAGCAGACCACAGGGGGCGACGAACACTGAAGCTTTCTTT
TRBJ1-4,NA,NA,TRBV27,CASSFVGDGEKLFF,TGTGCCAGCAGTTTCGTAGGGGATGGGGAAAAACTGTTTTTT
TRBJ1-1,NA,TRBD1,TRBV13,CASSPQGQLNTEAFF,TGTGCCAGCAGCCCACAGGGACAGCTGAACACTGAAGCTTTCTTT